A single T cell receptor (beta chain) is shown here with its context. Its antigen is still unknown. These data come from a study of shared clonotypes between healthy human individuals. Each sorted subset replicate got 200 ng genomic DNA, around 29,000 genomes. Produced via immunoSEQ multiplex PCR; TCRdb's table is partial and in-frame only. The sample contains 2 million to 2.5 million clones, approximately 90% of which appear only once. Study outcomes and limitations: With several donors compared, about 5.2% of naive CD4 clonotypes were shared. Naive subsets, compared against memory subsets, generally had larger estimated richness values. Large depth notwithstanding, sorted-subset sequencing proved incomplete by rarefaction.

The V gene's germline CDR1 is GTSNPN and CDR2 SVGIG (reference sequence). The V end was cut by 3 bases, the J end by 7 bases, with 16 bases between. The CDR3 covers 13 residues. Material: naive CD4+ T cells from PBMCs. This sample's subset: CD45RA+ positively selected. The TCR originated in a young man in good health. Some clones in this sample may be carry-over from other donors' samples. The chain employs TRBV30 and TRBJ2-7; a possible D gene is TRBD2 (6 bases). CDR3 region: CAWSRPPGREQYF. CDR3 DNA sequence: TGTGCCTGGAGCCGGCCCCCAGGGAGGGAGCAGTACTTC.